This T cell receptor beta chain was identified during a study of blood T cell repertoires in COVID-19. Study context: PBMCs, B-cell-depleted T cells, or T cells were the source of the cDNA or gDNA that made up the material.

Trimming shortened V by 10 bases and J by 6 bases, and 19 bases separated the two germline ends. This CDR3 is built from 13 residues. Per germline, CDR1 MNHEY and CDR2 SVGAGI. Per the original data handling: Estimation of nucleated cell counts was performed using reference gene primer amplification. The assay was immunoSEQ multiplex PCR, and TCRdb's table has in-frame clones only and misses some. The DNA was the basis for D and trimming; V, J and clone size are from that table. Of around 270,000 clones in the sample, roughly 84% were seen once. The sample taken for sequencing was peripheral blood. V usage is TRBV6-5 and J usage is TRBJ2-7, with a possible D match to TRBD1 (6 bases). The clonotype originates from a woman aged 35 to 49 who had recovered from COVID-19. CDR3 sequence (DNA): TGTGCCACAGGACAGTCCCTTTGGGGCGAGCAGTACTTC. It codes for CATGQSLWGEQYF.